Below are 3 T cell receptor beta chains sequenced from a single sample in a study of regulatory T cells. The primer mix had 52 TRBV and 13 TRBJ primers. TCRdb's table, derived via immunoSEQ multiplex PCR, lists solely in-frame clones and lacks some. Found here are about 6,100 clones, around 80% of them singletons; the top ten hold around 29%. The sequencing sample was made of CD8+ T cells sorted from blood. These receptors all come from a child aged 5 to 17 with CD3G deficiency.

The chain joins TRBV27 to TRBJ2-3; 11 nucleotides align to TRBD2. There are 15 residues in the CDR3. Germline lookup yields CDR1 MNHEY and CDR2 SMNVEV (reference sequence). The V and J ends lost 6 bases and 5 bases, in that order; junction bases with no gene match: 7. The CDR3 region is CASSALSGRGDTQYF. CDR3 in DNA: TGTGCCAGCAGCGCCCTTAGCGGGAGGGGAGATACGCAGTATTTT.

The chain combines TRBV28 with TRBJ2-3, with a weak D call TRBD1 (6 bases). The CDR3 covers 17 residues. V dropped 0 bases and J dropped 2 bases, with 15 bases sitting between them. Germline V lookup: CDR1 MDHEN, CDR2 SYDVKM. The CDR3 region is CASSLWSPNRDTDTQYF. DNA for the CDR3: TGTGCCAGCAGTTTATGGTCCCCCAACAGGGACACAGATACGCAGTATTTT.

This chain joins TRBV6-1 and TRBJ2-1; TRBD2 matches at 7 bases. The junction had 9 bases not matched to a gene; V was cut back by 7 bases and J by 6 bases. The CDR3 is made up of 14 amino acids. Germline V gene data show CDR1 as MNHNS and CDR2 as SASEGT. As DNA, the CDR3 is TGTGCCAGCACCGGACTAGGTGGGGCCAATGAGCAGTTCTTC. Protein product: CASTGLGGANEQFF.